This T cell receptor (beta chain) was sequenced in a study of blood T cell repertoires in COVID-19. For the study at large: The origin of the acute and convalescent COVID-19 samples was the United States, Italy and Spain. T cells, B-cell-depleted T cells, or PBMCs supplied cDNA or gDNA.

As originally analysed: Estimation of nucleated cell counts was performed using reference gene primer amplification. Profiled with immunoSEQ multiplex PCR; TCRdb holds only in-frame clones, not every one. That table gives V, J and clone size, and the DNA gave D and trimming. The sample gives 150,000 or so clones, roughly 80% of which show up once; about 12% is in the top ten. The CDR3 length is 16 residues. Germline values: CDR1 SGHAT, CDR2 FQNNGV. After removal of 5 bases from V and 1 base from J, the junction contained 10 bases not matched to a gene. Followed over time, Seattle patients had been enrolled while infection was active.

The sequence was obtained from a woman in her sixties or seventies with COVID-19, enrolled during active disease. Sequencing was carried out using peripheral blood. This rearrangement joins TRBV11-2 to TRBJ1-2; TRBD1 matches 7 bases. The DNA of the CDR3 is TGTGCCAGCAGCCCACGCCGGACAGGCCTTAACTATGGCTACACCTTC. It is translated as CASSPRRTGLNYGYTF.